Described below is a single T cell receptor (beta chain) sequence and its context. The record originates from a study of T cell clonotyping in hematopoietic cell transplantation. Assay: immunoSEQ multiplex PCR; the TCRdb copy retains only in-frame clones and omits some. The table has under 11,000 clones, roughly nine tenths seen once. Specified time point: recipient sample about 28 days before transplant, after cytoreduction. Germline loops: CDR1 MNHEY, CDR2 SMNVEV (reference sequence). The CDR3 totals 12 residues. Between the trimmed V and J ends, which lost 5 bases and 2 bases, there was a span of 7 bases.

This TCR was sampled from a woman aged 40 to 49 with acute myeloid leukemia. Some clones in this sample may be carry-over from other donors' samples. The sequences come from peripheral blood mononuclear cells, collected before stem cell transplant. J is TRBJ2-7 and V is TRBV27; D ambiguous. In nucleotides, the CDR3 is TGTGCCAGCAGTGTAAACCCCTACGAGCAGTACTTC. It yields the protein CASSVNPYEQYF.